In this sample, the clone carrying this T cell receptor (beta chain) turned up a few times. The antigen remains undetermined. CDR1 and CDR2 (germline): SGHTA, FQGNSA. J lost 4 bases, V lost 3 bases, and 7 bases had no gene match. The CDR3 totals 15 residues. The sample originates from a study of OX40 agonist ivuxolimab in advanced cancers. Study context: Among those enrolled, mean age was 60 years (range roughly 20 to 85) and about 79% were male.

TCRdb's table, derived via immunoSEQ multiplex PCR, lists solely in-frame clones and lacks some. Of tens of thousands of clones listed, 80% to 90% are singletons. Whole-study findings and limits: Circulating CD4+ and CD8+ T cells showed clonal expansion by week 6 at 0.1 to 3.0 mg/kg. Low normalized T-cell clonal expansion was additionally recorded for some nonresponders.

The source was CD4+ or CD8+ T cells sorted from blood, collected in a trial of the OX40 agonist ivuxolimab. J is TRBJ2-3 and V is TRBV7-2, with 7 nucleotides matching TRBD2. The TCR originated in an adult with an advanced solid tumor such as melanoma, head and neck, liver or kidney cancer. DNA of the CDR3: TGTGCCAGCAGCTTTGGGGGAGGGCAAGCAGATACGCAGTATTTT. Translating it yields CASSFGGGQADTQYF.